The 18 T cell receptor beta chains below come from one sample, sequenced in a study of cytomegalovirus exposure and HLA in healthy donors. The PCR had 60 Vbeta and 13 Jbeta primers. Clones were read by immunoSEQ multiplex PCR, and TCRdb kept only the in-frame ones, dropping some. This table holds around 200,000 clones, just under 75% found once. Sequencing used PBMCs. The receptor set was obtained from a woman aged 30 to 39 in good health and CMV-seropositive.

The V call is TRBV4-2, the J call TRBJ2-3, with D possibly being TRBD1 (6 bases). Germline CDR1 reads LGHNA; CDR2 reads YNFKEQ. V was pared by 3 bases and J by 7 bases, with 8 bases between. This CDR3 contains 12 residues. CDR3 sequence (DNA): TGTGCCAGCAGCCAGGGGACAAATACGCAGTATTTT. It yields the protein CASSQGTNTQYF.

The chain carries TRBV19 and TRBJ2-7; TRBD1 might be the D (6 bases). The CDR3 contains 12 residues. From germline, CDR1 is LNHDA and CDR2 SQIVND (reference sequence). Trimming cost V 8 bases and J 3 bases, with 11 bases left between them. CDR3 DNA: TGTGCCAGTTCCAAGGACAGCTACGAGCAGTACTTC. Translated: CASSKDSYEQYF.

The chain has TRBV27 and TRBJ2-2; 7 bases fit TRBD1. Germline trimming cut 5 bases from V and 2 bases from J; bases unmatched to any gene: 5. The germline V gene encodes CDR1 MNHEY and CDR2 SMNVEV (reference sequence). This CDR3 comprises 15 residues. The CDR3 nucleotides are TGTGCCAGCAGTCCAAGGGACAGAAACACCGGGGAGCTGTTTTTT. As protein: CASSPRDRNTGELFF.

The J gene is TRBJ2-3, the V gene TRBV7-9, with D possibly matching TRBD2 (6 bases). Germline values: CDR1 SEHNR, CDR2 FQNEAQ (reference sequence). Trimming cost V 5 bases and J 6 bases, with 18 bases left between them. This CDR3 has 15 amino acids. This chain's CDR3 is CASSLGTASGDTQYF. The CDR3, as DNA: TGTGCCAGCAGCCTTGGGACTGCATCGGGGGATACGCAGTATTTT.

V and J are TRBV7-2 and TRBJ1-1; 9 positions agree with TRBD1. In germline, CDR1 is SGHTA, CDR2 FQGNSA. The J segment lost 3 bases and the V segment lost 5 bases, leaving 7 bases of the junction unmatched. CDR3 size: 15 residues. CDR3: CASSPRGTGYTEAFF. CDR3 DNA: TGTGCCAGCAGCCCGAGGGGGACAGGGTACACTGAAGCTTTCTTT.

The rearrangement links TRBV4-1 to TRBJ2-5, with TRBD1 as a possible D gene (6 bases). The tail of the sequence fits TRBJ2-7 better, so the J call may be wrong. Looked up from germline, CDR1 is MGHRA and CDR2 is YSYEKL. CDR3 length: 15 residues. As DNA, the CDR3 is TGCGCCAGCAGCCAAGCCCCCAGGGGATTAGGCGAGCAGTACTTC. Amino acid sequence: CASSQAPRGLGEQYF.

The chain links TRBV7-2 to TRBJ2-1; 7 bases agree with TRBD2. Germline lookup yields CDR1 SGHTA and CDR2 FQGNSA. CDR3 length: 14 amino acids. With V trimmed by 3 bases and J by 7 bases, 6 bases remained unmatched. The CDR3 DNA reads as TGTGCCAGCAGCTTGGGGGGGGTGGTGAATGAGCAGTTCTTC. As protein: CASSLGGVVNEQFF.

This chain links TRBV25-1 with TRBJ1-5, with 8 bases that match TRBD1. This CDR3 is built from 13 residues. The junction had 4 bases not matched to a gene; V was cut back by 6 bases and J by 6 bases. Germline CDR1 is MGHDK and CDR2 is SYGVNS. This CDR3 reads CASSLTGAQPQHF. The CDR3 DNA reads as TGTGCCAGCAGCCTGACAGGGGCTCAGCCCCAGCATTTT.

The chain is built from TRBV11-3 and TRBJ2-3, with 13 positions matching TRBD2. Unmatched junction bases numbered 6, after V lost 1 base and J lost 5 bases. Looked up from germline, CDR1 is SGHNT and CDR2 is YENEEA. This CDR3 has 17 amino acids. Here the CDR3 reads CASSLGGLAGEVDTQYF. CDR3 DNA sequence: TGTGCCAGCAGCTTAGGTGGACTAGCGGGAGAAGTAGATACGCAGTATTTT.

The chain links TRBV9 to TRBJ2-5; 7 nucleotides agree with TRBD2. The CDR3 is made up of 15 amino acids. Germline-derived CDR1 and CDR2 are SGDLS and YYNGEE. Trimming cost V 4 bases and J 4 bases; bases outside gene matches: 10. For the CDR3, the DNA is TGTGCCAGCAGCCCAAACTCCAGGGAGGGAGAGACCCAGTACTTC. Translated, it gives CASSPNSREGETQYF.

The chain is built from TRBV2 and TRBJ2-1; 11 bases fit TRBD2. There are 14 residues in the CDR3. Germline V lookup: CDR1 SNHLY, CDR2 FYNNEI. After removal of 7 bases from V and 7 bases from J, the junction contained 6 bases not matched to a gene. CDR3 region: CASTKLAGVNEQFF. CDR3 nucleotides: TGTGCCAGCACTAAACTAGCGGGAGTGAATGAGCAGTTCTTC.

This clone appeared a few times. A read error may account for a junction end that differs from germline. V gene TRBV5-1 combines with J gene TRBJ2-7, with a tentative D call TRBD1 (6 bases). Germline CDR1 is SGHRS and CDR2 is YFSETQ. The length of the CDR3 is 12 residues. This CDR3 is CASSIETGGRHF. The CDR3, as DNA: TGCGCCAGCAGCATAGAGACAGGCGGACGGCACTTC.

The chain joins TRBV5-1 to TRBJ1-1; 9 nucleotides agree with TRBD1. CDR1 is SGHRS, CDR2 YFSETQ, per germline. Trimming cost V 2 bases and J 3 bases; bases outside gene matches: 5. This CDR3 has 15 residues. CDR3 bases: TGCGCCAGCAGCTTTAACAGGGGGCGGGACACTGAAGCTTTCTTT. It codes for CASSFNRGRDTEAFF.

The chain employs TRBV28 and TRBJ1-6, with TRBD1 matching over 10 bases. V was pared by 4 bases and J by 9 bases, with 9 bases of the junction left unmatched. The CDR3 spans 16 residues. The germline CDR1 and CDR2 sequences are MDHEN and SYDVKM. The CDR3 spells CASSSFPGQGSSPLHF. The CDR3 region has the DNA TGTGCCAGCAGTTCTTTCCCGGGACAGGGGAGTTCACCCCTCCACTTT.

The rearrangement joins TRBV29-1 to TRBJ1-1; D is ambiguous. The CDR3 is 12 residues long. Trimming removed 4 bases at V and 1 base at J, with 7 bases between. Germline V lookup: CDR1 SQVTM, CDR2 ANQGSEA. CDR3 DNA: TGCAGCGTTGGAAGACAGAACACTGAAGCTTTCTTT. The encoded protein is CSVGRQNTEAFF.

The rearrangement links TRBV28 to TRBJ2-7, with 11 nucleotides matching TRBD2. Germline V lookup: CDR1 MDHEN, CDR2 SYDVKM. The CDR3 spans 16 residues. V shed 5 bases, J shed 3 bases, and the junction held 9 bases outside the gene matches. The CDR3 DNA sequence: TGTGCCAGCAGTCCCTCGACTAGCGGGGCCAGCTACGAGCAGTACTTC. Its protein product is CASSPSTSGASYEQYF.

The sample holds one count of this clone. The V gene is TRBV2, the J gene TRBJ2-1, with unresolved D. CDR3 length: 13 amino acids. The germline V gene has CDR1 SNHLY and CDR2 FYNNEI. Trimming removed 4 bases at V and 10 bases at J, with 14 bases between. The CDR3 loop is CASSADLLREQFF. The CDR3 DNA follows: TGTGCCAGCAGTGCAGACTTGTTAAGGGAGCAGTTCTTC.

The chain links TRBV27 to TRBJ1-1; 10 bases line up with TRBD1. With V trimmed by 6 bases and J by 7 bases, 8 bases remained unmatched. The germline V gene has CDR1 MNHEY and CDR2 SMNVEV (reference sequence). There are 14 residues in the CDR3. The CDR3 DNA is TGTGCCAGCAGCCCCGACAGGGGGCGGGGTGAAGCTTTCTTT. Translating gives CASSPDRGRGEAFF.